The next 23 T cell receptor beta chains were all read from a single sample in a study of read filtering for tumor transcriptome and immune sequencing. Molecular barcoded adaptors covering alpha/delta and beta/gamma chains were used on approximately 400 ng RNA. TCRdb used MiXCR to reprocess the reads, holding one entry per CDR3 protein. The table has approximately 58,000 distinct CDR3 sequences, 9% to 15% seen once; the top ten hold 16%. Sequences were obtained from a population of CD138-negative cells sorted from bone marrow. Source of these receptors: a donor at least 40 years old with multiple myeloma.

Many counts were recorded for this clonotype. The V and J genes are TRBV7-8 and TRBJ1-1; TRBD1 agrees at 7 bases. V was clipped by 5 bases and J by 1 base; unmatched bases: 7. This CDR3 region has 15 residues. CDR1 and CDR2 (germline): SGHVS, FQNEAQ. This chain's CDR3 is CASSERTGKNTEAFF. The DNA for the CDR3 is TGTGCCAGCAGCGAACGGACAGGAAAGAACACTGAAGCTTTCTTT.

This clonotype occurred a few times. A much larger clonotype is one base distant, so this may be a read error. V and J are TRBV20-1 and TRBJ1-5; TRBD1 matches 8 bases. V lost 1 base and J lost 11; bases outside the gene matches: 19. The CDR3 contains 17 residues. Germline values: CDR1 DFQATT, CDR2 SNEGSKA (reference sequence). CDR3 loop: CSARALRPQGRGQTQHF. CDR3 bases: TGCAGTGCTAGAGCCCTGAGGCCACAGGGCAGGGGGCAGACCCAGCATTTT.

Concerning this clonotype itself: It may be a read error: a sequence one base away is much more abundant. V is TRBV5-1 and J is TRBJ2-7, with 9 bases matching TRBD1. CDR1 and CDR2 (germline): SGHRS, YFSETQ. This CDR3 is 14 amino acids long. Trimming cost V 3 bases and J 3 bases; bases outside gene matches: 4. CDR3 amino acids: CASSSDRGVYEQYF. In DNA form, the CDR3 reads TGCGCCAGCAGCTCGGACAGGGGAGTCTACGAGCAGTACTTC.

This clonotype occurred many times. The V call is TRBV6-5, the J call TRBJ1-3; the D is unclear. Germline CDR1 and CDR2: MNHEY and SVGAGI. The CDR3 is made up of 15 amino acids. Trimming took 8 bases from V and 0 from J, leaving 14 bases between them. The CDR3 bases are TGTGCCAGCCAACTCTCATCCTTCTCTGGAAACACCATATATTTT. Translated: CASQLSSFSGNTIYF.

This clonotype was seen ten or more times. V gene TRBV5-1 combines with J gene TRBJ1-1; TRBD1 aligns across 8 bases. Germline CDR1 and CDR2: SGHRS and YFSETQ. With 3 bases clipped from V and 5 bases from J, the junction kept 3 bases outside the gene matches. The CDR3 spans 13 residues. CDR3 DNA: TGCGCCAGCAGCTCCGGACAGGGAACTGAAGCTTTCTTT. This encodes CASSSGQGTEAFF.

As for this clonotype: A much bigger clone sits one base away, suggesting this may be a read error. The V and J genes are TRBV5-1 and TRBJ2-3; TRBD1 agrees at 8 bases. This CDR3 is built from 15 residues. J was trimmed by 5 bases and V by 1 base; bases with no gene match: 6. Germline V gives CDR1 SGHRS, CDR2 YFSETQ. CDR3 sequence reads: CASSLRGQAGDTQYF. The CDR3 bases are TGCGCCAGCAGCTTGCGGGGACAGGCCGGAGATACGCAGTATTTT.

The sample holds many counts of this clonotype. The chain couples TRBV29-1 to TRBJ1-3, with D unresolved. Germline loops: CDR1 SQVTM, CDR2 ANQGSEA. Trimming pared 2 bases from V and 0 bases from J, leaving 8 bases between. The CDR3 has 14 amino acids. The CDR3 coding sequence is TGCAGCGTTGAACCAGGCCACTCTGGAAACACCATATATTTT. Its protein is CSVEPGHSGNTIYF.

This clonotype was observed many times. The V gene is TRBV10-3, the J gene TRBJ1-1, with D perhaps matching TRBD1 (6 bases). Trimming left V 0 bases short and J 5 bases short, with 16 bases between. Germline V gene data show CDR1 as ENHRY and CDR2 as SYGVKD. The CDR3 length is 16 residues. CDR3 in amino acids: CAISESPRGLGTEAFF. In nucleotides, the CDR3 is TGTGCCATCAGTGAGTCGCCCAGGGGTTTGGGGACTGAAGCTTTCTTT.

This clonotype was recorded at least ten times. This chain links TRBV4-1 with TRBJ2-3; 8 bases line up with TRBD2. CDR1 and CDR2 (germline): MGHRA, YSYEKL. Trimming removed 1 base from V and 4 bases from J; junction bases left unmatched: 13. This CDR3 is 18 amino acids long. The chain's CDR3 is CASSQVERHGGASDTQYF. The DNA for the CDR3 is TGCGCCAGCAGCCAAGTTGAAAGGCACGGGGGGGCTTCAGATACGCAGTATTTT.

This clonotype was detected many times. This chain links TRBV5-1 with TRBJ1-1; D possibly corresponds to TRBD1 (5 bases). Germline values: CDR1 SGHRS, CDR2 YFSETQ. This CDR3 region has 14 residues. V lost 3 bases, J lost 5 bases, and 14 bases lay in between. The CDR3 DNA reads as TGCGCCAGCAGCTCCGAGGAGGGGTATACTGAAGCTTTCTTT. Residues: CASSSEEGYTEAFF.

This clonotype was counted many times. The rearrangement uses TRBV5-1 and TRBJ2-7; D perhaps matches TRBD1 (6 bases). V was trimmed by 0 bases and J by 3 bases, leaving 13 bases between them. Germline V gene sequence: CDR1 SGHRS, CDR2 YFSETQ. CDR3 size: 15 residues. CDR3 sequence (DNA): TGCGCCAGCAGCTTGGGGCAGGGGAATTACTACGAGCAGTACTTC. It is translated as CASSLGQGNYYEQYF.

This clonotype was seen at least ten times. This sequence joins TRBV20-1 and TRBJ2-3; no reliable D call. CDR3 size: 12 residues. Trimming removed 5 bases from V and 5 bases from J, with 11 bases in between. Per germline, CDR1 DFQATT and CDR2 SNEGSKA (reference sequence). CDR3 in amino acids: CSALPPGDTQYF. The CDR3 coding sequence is TGCAGTGCTTTACCGCCTGGAGATACGCAGTATTTT.

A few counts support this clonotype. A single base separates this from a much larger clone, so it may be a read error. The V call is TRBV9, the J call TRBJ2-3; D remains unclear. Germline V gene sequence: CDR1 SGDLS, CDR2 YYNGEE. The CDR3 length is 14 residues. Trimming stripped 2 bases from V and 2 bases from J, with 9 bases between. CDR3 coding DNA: TGTGCCAGCAGCGTTTCGGGCTCCACAGATACGCAGTATTTT. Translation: CASSVSGSTDTQYF. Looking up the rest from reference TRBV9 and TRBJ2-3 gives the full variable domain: DSGVTQTPKHLITATGQRVTLRCSPRSGDLSVYWYQQSLDQGLQFLIQYYNGEERAKGNILERFSAQQFPDLHSELNLSSLELGDSALYFCASSVSGSTDTQYFGPGTRLTVL.

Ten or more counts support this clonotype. The CDR3 nucleotides read TGTGCCAGCAGCAAAGCTTACGAGGCAGGGGGTGAATGGGGCACTGAAGCTTTCTTT. Its translation: CASSKAYEAGGEWGTEAFF. The chain employs TRBV4-2 and TRBJ1-1; TRBD1 aligns across 7 bases. The CDR3 runs to 19 residues. Per the germline V gene, CDR1 is LGHNA and CDR2 is YNFKEQ. Losses at the gene ends were 5 bases for V and 4 bases for J; bases not matched to a gene: 22.

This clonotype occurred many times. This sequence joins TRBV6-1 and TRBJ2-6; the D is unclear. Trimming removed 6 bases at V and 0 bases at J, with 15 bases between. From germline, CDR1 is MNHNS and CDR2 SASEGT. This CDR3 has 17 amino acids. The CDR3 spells CASRRGSWFSGANVLTF. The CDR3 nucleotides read TGTGCCAGCAGGAGAGGAAGTTGGTTCTCTGGGGCCAACGTCCTGACTTTC.

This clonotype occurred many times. The CDR3 region is CASSAGGTNTEAFF. The CDR3 coding sequence is TGTGCCAGCAGCGCAGGGGGGACGAACACTGAAGCTTTCTTT. The J gene is TRBJ1-1, the V gene TRBV2; 7 bases line up with TRBD1. Looked up from germline, CDR1 is SNHLY and CDR2 is FYNNEI. There are 14 residues in the CDR3. V dropped 6 bases and J dropped 1; count of bases not matched to a gene: 5.

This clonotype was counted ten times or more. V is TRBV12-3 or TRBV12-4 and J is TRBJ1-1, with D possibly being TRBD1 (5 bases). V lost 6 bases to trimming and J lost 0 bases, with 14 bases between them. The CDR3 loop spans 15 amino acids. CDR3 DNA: TGTGCCAGCAGCCAAGCAGGGAAACTGAACACTGAAGCTTTCTTT. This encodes CASSQAGKLNTEAFF.

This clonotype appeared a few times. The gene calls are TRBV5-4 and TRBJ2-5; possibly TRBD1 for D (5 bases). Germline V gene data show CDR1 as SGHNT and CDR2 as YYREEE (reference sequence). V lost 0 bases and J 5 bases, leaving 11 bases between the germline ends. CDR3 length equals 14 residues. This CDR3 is CASSLGQGWETQYF. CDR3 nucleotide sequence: TGTGCCAGCAGCTTGGGGCAGGGATGGGAGACCCAGTACTTC.

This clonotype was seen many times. DNA of the CDR3: TGTGCCAGCAGCCAAGGACAGGGTGTACGGTATGGCTACACCTTC. Its translation is CASSQGQGVRYGYTF. This rearrangement joins TRBV12-3 or TRBV12-4 to TRBJ1-2; the match to TRBD1 covers 8 bases. The CDR3 sequence is 15 residues long. V was clipped by 6 bases and J by 5 bases; unmatched bases: 11.

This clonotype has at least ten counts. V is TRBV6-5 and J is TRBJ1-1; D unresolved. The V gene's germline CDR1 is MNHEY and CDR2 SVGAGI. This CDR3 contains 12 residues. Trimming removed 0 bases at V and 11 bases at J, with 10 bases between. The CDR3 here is CASSYSGSVAFF. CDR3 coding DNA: TGTGCCAGCAGTTACTCCGGGTCGGTGGCTTTCTTT.

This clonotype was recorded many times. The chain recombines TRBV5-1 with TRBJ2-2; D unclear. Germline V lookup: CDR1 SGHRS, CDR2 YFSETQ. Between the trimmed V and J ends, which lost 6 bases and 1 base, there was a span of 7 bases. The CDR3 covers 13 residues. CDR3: CASKPGNTGELFF. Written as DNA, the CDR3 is TGCGCCAGCAAACCAGGGAACACCGGGGAGCTGTTTTTT.

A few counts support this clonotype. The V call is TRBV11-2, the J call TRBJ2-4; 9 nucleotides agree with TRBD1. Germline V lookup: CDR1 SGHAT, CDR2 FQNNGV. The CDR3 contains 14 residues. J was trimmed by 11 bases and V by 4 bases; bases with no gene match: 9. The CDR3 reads CASSSPGQGRVQYF. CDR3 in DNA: TGTGCCAGCAGCTCGCCGGGACAGGGTCGTGTTCAGTACTTC.

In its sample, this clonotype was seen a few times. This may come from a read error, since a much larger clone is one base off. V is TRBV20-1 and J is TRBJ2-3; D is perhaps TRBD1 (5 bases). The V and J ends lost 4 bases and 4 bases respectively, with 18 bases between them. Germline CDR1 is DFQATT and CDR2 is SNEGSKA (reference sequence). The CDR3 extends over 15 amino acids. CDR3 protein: CSANPTIWGPDTQYF. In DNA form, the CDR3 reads TGCAGTGCTAATCCGACCATTTGGGGCCCAGATACGCAGTATTTT.